This T cell receptor beta chain was sequenced for a study of neurological immune-mediated disorders. V was clipped by 5 bases and J by 5 bases; unmatched bases: 12. The CDR3 is 15 amino acids. Germline V gives CDR1 SGHNT, CDR2 YYREEE (reference sequence). This clonotype was seen many times. From the 5' RACE reads, TCRdb called clonotypes with MiXCR, one entry per CDR3 protein. The table lists 46,000 or so distinct CDR3 sequences, about a tenth of them singletons. The sequenced material came from PBMCs. The TCR comes from a woman aged 40 to 55 with HTLV-1-associated myelopathy (HAM/TSP). This chain connects TRBV5-4 to TRBJ2-5, with 7 bases lining up with TRBD1. CDR3 amino acids: CASRNRGEGSETQYF. CDR3 sequence (DNA): TGTGCCAGCAGAAACAGGGGAGAAGGATCGGAGACCCAGTACTTC.